The clone carrying this T cell receptor beta chain was observed once. This record comes from a study of blood T cell repertoires in COVID-19. Generated by immunoSEQ multiplex PCR, the TCRdb table keeps only in-frame clones and is missing some. The table lists 150,000 to 200,000 clones, roughly 86% of them singletons. The sequence derives from a man in his 70s with acute or convalescent COVID-19. The sequencing sample was made of peripheral blood.

CDR3 nucleotides: TGCAGCGTTGGGCATTGGAATGAGCAGTTCTTC. Amino acid sequence: CSVGHWNEQFF. The genes are TRBV29-1 and TRBJ2-1; D is uncertain. From germline, CDR1 is SQVTM and CDR2 ANQGSEA. The ends were cut back, 4 bases at V and 7 bases at J, with 8 bases in the middle. The CDR3 runs 11 residues.